This T cell receptor (beta chain) was sequenced for a study of identical twins. TCRdb itself ran the 5' RACE reads through MiXCR, one entry per CDR3 protein. Of around 470,000 distinct CDR3 sequences in the sample, over 12% were seen once. Germline lookup yields CDR1 MNHNS and CDR2 SASEGT. The V gene end was trimmed by 6 bases and the J gene end by 0 bases; junction bases not matched to a gene: 6. The CDR3 covers 17 residues. The same sample was also used in a study of yellow fever vaccine responses in identical twins.

Sample: CD4+ T cells sorted from blood. This clonotype was obtained from a woman aged 18 to 35 in good health. The V call is TRBV6-1, the J call TRBJ2-3; TRBD2 aligns across 13 bases. CDR3 protein: CASSRRLAGGSTDTQYF. In DNA form, the CDR3 reads TGTGCCAGCAGCCGCCGACTAGCGGGGGGAAGCACAGATACGCAGTATTTT.